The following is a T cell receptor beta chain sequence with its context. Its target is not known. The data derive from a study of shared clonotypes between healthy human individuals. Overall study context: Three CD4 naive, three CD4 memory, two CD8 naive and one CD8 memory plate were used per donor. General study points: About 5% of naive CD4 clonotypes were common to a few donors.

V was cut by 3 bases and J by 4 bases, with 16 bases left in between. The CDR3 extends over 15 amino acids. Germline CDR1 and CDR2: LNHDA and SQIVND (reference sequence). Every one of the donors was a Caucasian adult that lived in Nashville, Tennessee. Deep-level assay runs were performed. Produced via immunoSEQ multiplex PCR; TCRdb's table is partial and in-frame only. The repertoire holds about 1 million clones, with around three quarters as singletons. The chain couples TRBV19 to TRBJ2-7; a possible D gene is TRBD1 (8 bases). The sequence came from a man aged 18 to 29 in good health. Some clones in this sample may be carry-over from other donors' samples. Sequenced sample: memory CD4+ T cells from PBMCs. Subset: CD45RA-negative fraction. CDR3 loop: CASSIANRGGYEQYF. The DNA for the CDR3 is TGTGCCAGTAGTATCGCCAACAGGGGGGGATACGAGCAGTACTTC.